The TCR beta chain under discussion was sequenced for a study of tumor-infiltrating lymphocytes in primary liver carcinoma. The V and J ends lost 11 bases and 1 base respectively, with 17 bases between them. CDR1 MDHEN and CDR2 SYDVKM come from the germline V gene. The length of the CDR3 is 14 residues. Study outcomes and limitations: Tumor region pairs outstripped tumor-adjacent and tumor-blood pairs in overlap.

As regards this clonotype: Its antigen is as yet unknown. A much larger clone lies a single base off, so this may be a read error.

Between roughly 17 and 31 mg of unsorted bulk tissue served as the source from which RNA and DNA were co-extracted. TCR beta cDNA came from about 450 ng total RNA, primed with a constant-region primer. Three nested multiplex PCR rounds, a slightly modified ARM-PCR, produced the libraries for TCR beta. Running 10 cycles apiece, the first two PCR rounds relied on TRBV1-TRBV30 forward primers together with a C-beta reverse primer. TCRdb redid the calling of the multiplex PCR reads with MiXCR, one entry per CDR3 protein. The repertoire holds about 130,000 distinct CDR3 sequences, with 60% to 75% as singletons.

The source is a woman aged 55-69 years with primary liver carcinoma and hepatitis B virus infection. This chain joins TRBV28 and TRBJ1-2, with D maybe TRBD1 (5 bases). The sequencing sample was made of liver tumor tissue from sampling region 3. Subset given: tumor region T3, left-lateral pole. CDR3 nucleotides: TGTGCCGGAGCAGGGAGCCTAAATAACTATGGCTACACCTTC. Encoded protein: CAGAGSLNNYGYTF.